One and the same sample provided the 17 T cell receptor beta chains below, sequenced in a study of control samples from healthy donors and cancer patients. Clones were read by immunoSEQ multiplex PCR, and TCRdb kept only the in-frame ones, dropping some. This table has roughly 150,000 clones, around 88% appearing once. Sequencing was done on a sample of blood. These TCRs come from a young man in good health.

The rearrangement links TRBV28 to TRBJ1-2; 7 nucleotides agree with TRBD1. CDR3 length equals 15 residues. Germline CDR1 and CDR2: MDHEN and SYDVKM. V gave up 5 bases and J gave up 4 bases; unmatched junction bases: 10. CDR3 coding DNA: TGTGCCAGCAGTCAAACAGGGGAATGGGGCTATGGCTACACCTTC. Translating gives CASSQTGEWGYGYTF.

J is TRBJ1-2 and V is TRBV11-3, with TRBD1 identical over 7 bases. Germline V CDR1 and CDR2: SGHNT, YENEEA. This CDR3 is built from 14 residues. Trimming cost V 5 bases and J 12 bases; bases outside gene matches: 15. CDR3 loop: CASSPSAGGGMHTF. The CDR3 coding sequence is TGTGCCAGCAGCCCTTCGGCAGGGGGTGGTATGCACACCTTC. Filled out from reference TRBV11-3 and TRBJ1-2, the complete variable domain reads EAGVVQSPRYKIIEKKQPVAFWCNPISGHNTLYWYLQNLGQGPELLIRYENEEAVDDSQLPKDRFSAERLKGVDSTLKIQPAELGDSAVYLCASSPSAGGGMHTFGSGTRLTVV.

V gene TRBV6-5 combines with J gene TRBJ2-5, with D possibly being TRBD2 (5 bases). This CDR3 spans 14 amino acids. V lost 0 bases, J lost 5 bases, and 10 bases lay in between. CDR1 MNHEY and CDR2 SVGAGI come from the germline V gene. Here the CDR3 reads CASSYSSRAETQYF. As DNA, the CDR3 is TGTGCCAGCAGTTACTCATCGAGGGCGGAGACCCAGTACTTC.

The chain has TRBV4-1 and TRBJ1-5, with D unclear. The CDR3 covers 18 residues. The V gene's germline CDR1 is MGHRA and CDR2 YSYEKL. Trimming shortened V by 1 base and J by 2 bases, and 18 bases separated the two germline ends. The CDR3 loop is CASSQVDMGFRGNQPQHF. The CDR3 bases are TGCGCCAGCAGCCAAGTTGATATGGGGTTTCGGGGCAATCAGCCCCAGCATTTT.

The chain joins TRBV9 to TRBJ2-3; D unresolved. CDR1 and CDR2 (germline): SGDLS, YYNGEE. CDR3 length equals 13 residues. V lost 6 bases and J 1 base, leaving 9 bases between the germline ends. The CDR3 reads CASNRVGTDTQYF. The CDR3 nucleotides read TGTGCCAGCAATCGGGTGGGCACAGATACGCAGTATTTT.

The count of this clone is one. The rearrangement joins TRBV11-1 to TRBJ2-7, with D possibly being TRBD1 (6 bases). The CDR3 has 16 residues. Germline loops: CDR1 SGHAT, CDR2 FQDESV (reference sequence). Trimming removed 5 bases at V and 1 base at J, with 18 bases between. The CDR3 loop is CASSDGRDTISYEQYF. CDR3 DNA: TGTGCCAGCAGCGACGGCCGGGACACTATTTCCTACGAGCAGTACTTC.

The J gene is TRBJ1-1, the V gene TRBV28; D may be TRBD1 (5 bases). Between the trimmed V and J ends, which lost 7 bases and 3 bases, there was a span of 18 bases. Germline V gene sequence: CDR1 MDHEN, CDR2 SYDVKM. The CDR3 has 15 amino acids. CDR3 nucleotides: TGTGCCAGCACCGCTCGCGGGTGGGGGGACACTGAAGCTTTCTTT. Protein product: CASTARGWGDTEAFF.

V usage is TRBV7-3 and J usage is TRBJ1-3; D is possibly TRBD1 (5 bases). V lost 5 bases, J lost 0 bases, and 11 bases lay in between. This CDR3 spans 15 amino acids. Germline V CDR1 and CDR2: SGHTA, FQGTGA. CDR3 nucleotide sequence: TGTGCCAGCAGCAGTTCAGGGTCCTCTGGAAACACCATATATTTT. It codes for CASSSSGSSGNTIYF.

The rearrangement joins TRBV21-1 to TRBJ2-7; the D segment call TRBD2 is taken from the table without a DNA check. TRBV21-1 is a pseudogene segment. The CDR3 is 17 residues long. CDR3 DNA: TGTGCCAGCAGCAAAGCGCTTTCGGGCGGGGGGACCTACGAGCAGTACTTC. Its protein is CASSKALSGGGTYEQYF.

The rearrangement links TRBV18 to TRBJ2-5; TRBD1 might be the D (5 bases). The V end was cut by 3 bases, the J end by 1 base, with 9 bases between. CDR3 size: 14 residues. Germline lookup yields CDR1 KGHSH and CDR2 LQKENI. Here the CDR3 DNA reads TGTGCCAGCTCACCCGACAGCTCCCAAGAGACCCAGTACTTC. Protein sequence: CASSPDSSQETQYF.

The rearrangement joins TRBV19 to TRBJ2-3; 14 bases line up with TRBD2. CDR3 size: 18 residues. CDR1 is LNHDA, CDR2 SQIVND, per germline (reference sequence). V was pared by 7 bases and J by 0 bases, with 9 bases of the junction left unmatched. The CDR3 sequence: CASNVGLAGGTSTDTQYF. In nucleotides, the CDR3 is TGTGCCAGTAATGTAGGACTAGCGGGGGGCACTAGCACAGATACGCAGTATTTT.

The chain combines TRBV4-3 with TRBJ1-2, with 7 bases that match TRBD1. Losses at the gene ends were 0 bases for V and 5 bases for J; bases not matched to a gene: 6. This CDR3 comprises 15 residues. Germline V gene lookup returns CDR1 LGHNA and CDR2 YSLEER. The CDR3 region has the DNA TGCGCCAGCAGCCAAGATATAGGGGGCGGATATGGCTACACCTTC. Encoded protein: CASSQDIGGGYGYTF.

The V and J genes are TRBV7-2 and TRBJ2-3, with 8 bases aligning to TRBD2. This CDR3 spans 12 amino acids. Germline CDR1 SGHTA, CDR2 FQGNSA. V lost 6 bases, J lost 11 bases, and 7 bases stayed unmatched. The CDR3 nucleotides read TGTGCCAGCAGTTACGGGACTAGACGGCAGTATTTT. This sequence encodes CASSYGTRRQYF.

The rearrangement uses TRBV7-9 and TRBJ2-3, with 8 bases identical to TRBD1. CDR1 and CDR2 from the germline V gene are SEHNR and FQNEAQ (reference sequence). The CDR3 is 16 residues long. Losses at the gene ends were 4 bases for V and 1 base for J; bases not matched to a gene: 7. This CDR3 is CASSSGDRWGTDTQYF. The CDR3, as DNA: TGTGCCAGCAGCTCTGGGGACAGGTGGGGCACAGATACGCAGTATTTT.

The chain couples TRBV7-9 to TRBJ2-7; D not certain. The CDR3 consists of 14 residues. Germline V CDR1 and CDR2: SEHNR, FQNEAQ (reference sequence). V was pared by 5 bases and J by 1 base, with 12 bases between. Here the CDR3 reads CASSKPPASYEQYF. The DNA for the CDR3 is TGTGCCAGCAGCAAACCGCCCGCTTCCTACGAGCAGTACTTC.

Comments on this clone: Other DNA variants within this sample encode the same CDR3. The rearrangement uses TRBV12-3 or TRBV12-4 and TRBJ2-6; D is ambiguous. V gave up 5 bases and J gave up 4 bases, with 6 bases separating them. The CDR3 contains 13 residues. The CDR3 sequence: CASSLSGANVLTF. CDR3 bases: TGTGCCAGCAGTCTCAGCGGGGCCAACGTCCTGACTTTC.

This chain links TRBV6-5 with TRBJ2-3, with a tentative D call TRBD2 (5 bases). Germline V gene data show CDR1 as MNHEY and CDR2 as SVGAGI. V lost 0 bases and J lost 3, with 7 bases in between. The CDR3 has 14 amino acids. CDR3 protein: CASSYSRATDTQYF. CDR3 bases: TGTGCCAGCAGTTACTCGAGGGCAACAGATACGCAGTATTTT.